The 20 T cell receptor beta chains presented below share a single source sample, sequenced in a study of cytomegalovirus exposure and HLA in healthy donors. The repertoire was sequenced with immunoSEQ multiplex PCR; TCRdb's copy has only in-frame clones and lacks some. The sample has some 98,000 clones; about 90% are singletons. The sample taken for sequencing was PBMCs. These receptor sequences come from a man aged 18 to 29 in good health and CMV-seropositive.

The genes are TRBV7-8 and TRBJ2-7; TRBD2 is a possible D gene (6 bases). Germline V gene data show CDR1 as SGHVS and CDR2 as FQNEAQ. Trimming took 0 bases from V and 5 from J, leaving 8 bases between them. The CDR3 has 13 amino acids. CDR3 sequence (DNA): TGTGCCAGCAGCTTAGCGCGGGGAGACGAGCAGTACTTC. Translated: CASSLARGDEQYF. Variable domain in full (rest from reference TRBV7-8 and TRBJ2-7): GAGVSQSPRYKVAKRGQDVALRCDPISGHVSLFWYQQALGQGPEFLTYFQNEAQLDKSGLPSDRFFAERPEGSVSTLKIQRTQQEDSAVYLCASSLARGDEQYFGPGTRLTVT.

V and J are TRBV4-1 and TRBJ2-3; D call uncertain. V was cut by 1 base and J by 2 bases, with 7 bases left in between. The germline V gene has CDR1 MGHRA and CDR2 YSYEKL. The length of the CDR3 is 14 residues. The CDR3 region is CASSQGPYTDTQYF. CDR3 bases: TGCGCCAGCAGCCAAGGTCCCTACACAGATACGCAGTATTTT.

This clone was detected many times. The chain combines TRBV19 with TRBJ1-1, with 7 bases matching TRBD1. J was trimmed by 1 base and V by 7 bases; bases with no gene match: 9. Germline CDR1 reads LNHDA; CDR2 reads SQIVND (reference sequence). This CDR3 is 15 amino acids long. The CDR3 is CASIVTGAQNTEAFF. The DNA for the CDR3 is TGTGCCAGTATAGTAACAGGGGCGCAGAACACTGAAGCTTTCTTT.

The chain is built from TRBV7-2 and TRBJ1-5, with D possibly TRBD1 on 6 matching bases. The CDR3 loop spans 15 amino acids. Trimming left V 4 bases short and J 0 bases short, with 10 bases between. Germline V lookup: CDR1 SGHTA, CDR2 FQGNSA. CDR3 sequence (DNA): TGTGCCAGCAGCTGGAGACAGGTTAGCAATCAGCCCCAGCATTTT. As protein: CASSWRQVSNQPQHF.

This chain connects TRBV11-2 to TRBJ2-2; TRBD1 is a possible D gene (5 bases). The V end lost 5 bases, the J end lost 4 bases, and 11 bases lay between the germline ends. The CDR3 sequence is 14 residues long. Germline CDR1 SGHAT, CDR2 FQNNGV. CDR3 region: CASSPRQTTGELFF. CDR3 coding DNA: TGTGCCAGCAGCCCCAGACAGACCACCGGGGAGCTGTTTTTT.

This clone is a singleton in its sample. The J gene is TRBJ2-1, the V gene TRBV7-3; 7 bases are shared with TRBD2. Per the germline V gene, CDR1 is SGHTA and CDR2 is FQGTGA. With V trimmed by 2 bases and J by 5 bases, 6 bases remained unmatched. The CDR3 has 15 amino acids. CDR3 nucleotides: TGTGCCAGCAGCTTATCCCCTAGCGGAAACAATGAGCAGTTCTTC. It specifies CASSLSPSGNNEQFF.

CDR3: CASSLDPGTKAGYTF. The CDR3 DNA reads as TGCGCCAGCAGCTTGGACCCCGGGACTAAGGCTGGCTACACCTTC. J is TRBJ1-2 and V is TRBV5-1, with D perhaps TRBD1 (5 bases). Germline lookup yields CDR1 SGHRS and CDR2 YFSETQ. The V end lost 0 bases, the J end lost 7 bases, and 16 bases lay between the germline ends. The CDR3 loop spans 15 amino acids.

The gene calls are TRBV7-8 and TRBJ2-7; D may be TRBD2 (6 bases). V was pared by 2 bases and J by 3 bases, with 14 bases between. The CDR3 has 15 amino acids. The germline gives CDR1 SGHVS, CDR2 FQNEAQ. This chain's CDR3 is CASSLSEGRVYEQYF. The DNA for the CDR3 is TGTGCCAGCAGCTTATCGGAGGGGCGGGTCTACGAGCAGTACTTC.

This clone has only a few counts. V gene TRBV2 combines with J gene TRBJ1-5; the match to TRBD1 covers 9 bases. This CDR3 region has 14 residues. Germline-derived CDR1 and CDR2 are SNHLY and FYNNEI. The J segment lost 6 bases and the V segment lost 5 bases, leaving 5 bases of the junction unmatched. The CDR3, as DNA: TGTGCCAGCAGTTCTACAGGGGGCCCTCAGCCCCAGCATTTT. The encoded protein is CASSSTGGPQPQHF.

The chain recombines TRBV7-8 with TRBJ2-3; unclear D gene. Trimming shortened V by 1 base and J by 6 bases, and 17 bases separated the two germline ends. The germline V gene encodes CDR1 SGHVS and CDR2 FQNEAQ. CDR3 length equals 16 residues. CDR3 residues: CASSLVQPTSGDTQYF. DNA of the CDR3: TGTGCCAGCAGCTTAGTCCAGCCAACCTCCGGGGATACGCAGTATTTT.

The genes are TRBV28 and TRBJ2-3, with TRBD2 identical over 10 bases. The V and J ends lost 3 bases and 0 bases, in that order; junction bases with no gene match: 3. CDR3 length: 16 amino acids. CDR1 and CDR2 (germline): MDHEN, SYDVKM. The CDR3 here is CASSFPAGGSTDTQYF. The CDR3 DNA reads TGTGCCAGCAGTTTTCCAGCGGGAGGGAGCACAGATACGCAGTATTTT.

The genes are TRBV7-9 and TRBJ2-1; possible D gene TRBD2, 7 bases. This CDR3 comprises 15 residues. Trimming took off 6 bases at V and 8 bases at J, with 20 bases between the two ends. Germline V gene lookup returns CDR1 SEHNR and CDR2 FQNEAQ (reference sequence). The CDR3 here is CASRQLGGGLDEQFF. CDR3 nucleotide sequence: TGTGCCAGCAGACAGCTGGGGGGGGGCCTGGATGAGCAGTTCTTC.

The rearrangement links TRBV18 to TRBJ2-1; maybe TRBD2 (6 bases). CDR1 is KGHSH, CDR2 LQKENI, per germline. Trimming stripped 3 bases from V and 3 bases from J, with 12 bases between. This CDR3 is built from 15 residues. The CDR3 protein is CASSPPGLYYNEQFF. The CDR3 DNA reads TGTGCCAGCTCACCCCCGGGACTGTACTACAATGAGCAGTTCTTC.

A single count supports this clone. J is TRBJ1-1 and V is TRBV5-1, with 7 bases that match TRBD1. Germline V gene data show CDR1 as SGHRS and CDR2 as YFSETQ. V shed 0 bases, J shed 4 bases, and the junction held 3 bases outside the gene matches. The CDR3 has 14 amino acids. This CDR3 is CASSLDRGFTEAFF. The DNA for the CDR3 is TGCGCCAGCAGCTTGGACAGGGGATTCACTGAAGCTTTCTTT.

Turning to this clone: The CDR3 does not end in the conserved phenylalanine or tryptophan, so this is likely a read error. Because the CDR3's place on the DNA is in doubt, the DNA is left out and the CDR3 is given as listed by TCRdb. The gene calls are TRBV19 and TRBJ1-6; the D segment call TRBD1 is taken from the table without a DNA check. The germline CDR1 and CDR2 sequences are LNHDA and SQIVND (reference sequence). The CDR3 is made up of 12 amino acids, end residues included. The CDR3 loop reads CASSPTTGHPVL.

The J gene is TRBJ2-3, the V gene TRBV12-5, with TRBD1 identical over 7 bases. With 6 bases clipped from V and 3 bases from J, the junction kept 6 bases outside the gene matches. CDR1 LGHNT and CDR2 FRNRAP come from the germline V gene. The CDR3 extends over 14 amino acids. The CDR3, as DNA: TGTGCTAGTGGCCCGGGACAGATGACAGATACGCAGTATTTT. Translating gives CASGPGQMTDTQYF.

Only a few counts were recorded for this clone. The J gene is TRBJ2-7, the V gene TRBV9, with 7 bases aligning to TRBD2. Germline V gene lookup returns CDR1 SGDLS and CDR2 YYNGEE. CDR3 size: 16 residues. V lost 8 bases, J lost 5 bases, and 19 bases stayed unmatched. The CDR3 nucleotides are TGTGCCAGAGAAACCCTTCGGGGGGAGGGAGCCCACGAGCAGTACTTC. Translating it yields CARETLRGEGAHEQYF.

The chain uses TRBV27 and TRBJ2-4, with 16 bases identical to TRBD2. V lost 6 bases to trimming and J lost 10 bases; unmatched junction nucleotides: 15. This CDR3 comprises 18 residues. Germline V gene data show CDR1 as MNHEY and CDR2 as SMNVEV (reference sequence). CDR3 residues: CASRPWGTSGRAEKIQYF. The CDR3 DNA is TGTGCCAGCAGACCTTGGGGGACTAGCGGGAGGGCTGAGAAGATTCAGTACTTC.

V is TRBV7-9 and J is TRBJ1-5; 7 bases agree with TRBD1. CDR3 size: 14 residues. Germline loops: CDR1 SEHNR, CDR2 FQNEAQ (reference sequence). The ends lost 1 base at V and 4 bases at J; junction bases unmatched: 1. CDR3 sequence reads: CASSLEGANQPQHF. In nucleotides, the CDR3 is TGTGCCAGCAGCTTAGAGGGGGCTAATCAGCCCCAGCATTTT.

The gene calls are TRBV9 and TRBJ2-2; 7 bases align to TRBD1. V shed 2 bases and J 2 bases; nucleotides not matched to a gene: 6. Germline CDR1 is SGDLS and CDR2 is YYNGEE. The CDR3 spans 16 residues. This CDR3 is CASSVRGQLNTGELFF. CDR3 bases: TGTGCCAGCAGCGTTAGGGGACAGCTAAACACCGGGGAGCTGTTTTTT.